Sequencing of this T cell receptor beta chain was carried out in a study of cytomegalovirus exposure and HLA in healthy donors. The PCR employed 60 Vbeta primers together with 13 Jbeta primers. The repertoire was sequenced with immunoSEQ multiplex PCR; TCRdb's copy has only in-frame clones and lacks some. The table records about 140,000 clones, approximately 79% of them present only once. Sequencing was performed on PBMCs. The TCR was taken from a female donor in good health and CMV-seronegative.

The CDR3: CASSYDAREAQYF. The CDR3 bases are TGTGCCAGCAGTTACGATGCCAGAGAGGCGCAGTACTTC. V usage is TRBV6-5 and J usage is TRBJ2-7, with unresolved D. Per the germline V gene, CDR1 is MNHEY and CDR2 is SVGAGI. Trimming removed 2 bases from V and 9 bases from J, with 14 bases in between. There are 13 residues in the CDR3.